What follows are 25 T cell receptor beta chains derived from one specimen sequenced in a study of blood T cell repertoires in COVID-19 (dated by TCRdb to 2018 to 2021). Library generation was performed with the immunoSEQ multiplex PCR assay. TCRdb retrieved this table from immuneACCESS and kept in-frame rearrangements only. Not all clones are present; in checked studies, unresolved V genes account for under half, and no reason is known for the remainder. Recorded for this sample are 200,000 to 250,000 clones; more than 80% of them occurred a single time. The top ten constitute roughly 2.3% of the sample. The source material was peripheral blood. All receptors come from a man aged 25-45 years who had recovered from COVID-19.

This clone was counted at least ten times. V and J are TRBV3-1 (or the pseudogene TRBV3-2) and TRBJ2-1; D is possibly TRBD1 (6 bases). Trimming cost V 3 bases and J 10 bases, with 25 bases left between them. Germline assignment: CDR1 LGHDT and CDR2 YNNKEL (reference sequence). CDR3 length equals 17 residues. The CDR3 coding sequence is TGTGCCAGCAGCCATCTCCCCTTTCGGGACACCCAACCAGAGCAGTTCTTC. As protein: CASSHLPFRDTQPEQFF.

The rearrangement uses TRBV7-2 and TRBJ1-5, with D possibly TRBD1 on 5 matching bases. The V end lost 5 bases, the J end lost 8 bases, and 19 bases lay between the germline ends. Germline V gene lookup returns CDR1 SGHTA and CDR2 FQGNSA. The CDR3 is 15 amino acids. As DNA, the CDR3 is TGTGCCAGCAGCAGACAAAGGGCGGGGGAAGAGCCCCAGCATTTT. Translating gives CASSRQRAGEEPQHF.

The chain joins TRBV4-3 to TRBJ1-6, with D possibly TRBD1 on 5 matching bases. The ends were cut back, 0 bases at V and 9 bases at J, with 21 bases in the middle. The CDR3 has 18 amino acids. The germline gives CDR1 LGHNA, CDR2 YSLEER. CDR3 residues: CASSQDYEGAWMGSPLHF. Here the CDR3 DNA reads TGCGCCAGCAGCCAAGATTACGAAGGGGCATGGATGGGTTCACCCCTCCACTTT.

The chain combines TRBV6-6 with TRBJ1-3; no clear D gene. The CDR3 extends over 19 amino acids. V gave up 5 bases and J gave up 7 bases, with 30 bases separating them. Germline V gives CDR1 MNHNY, CDR2 SVGAGI (reference sequence). CDR3 coding DNA: TGTGCCAGCAGTCGAGACCCCCCTTTGGGCACCCCAAGGATGAACACCATATATTTT. It is translated as CASSRDPPLGTPRMNTIYF.

The chain recombines TRBV18 with TRBJ1-5, with a possible D match to TRBD1 (6 bases). The CDR3 is 15 amino acids. The germline V gene has CDR1 KGHSH and CDR2 LQKENI. V lost 3 bases to trimming and J lost 3 bases, with 12 bases between them. Here the CDR3 reads CASSPQGFTNQPQHF. Written as DNA, the CDR3 is TGTGCCAGCTCACCCCAGGGGTTTACCAATCAGCCCCAGCATTTT. Full variable domain (rest looked up from reference TRBV18 and TRBJ1-5): NAGVMQNPRHLVRRRGQEARLRCSPMKGHSHVYWYRQLPEEGLKFMVYLQKENIIDESGMPKERFSAEFPKEGPSILRIQQVVRGDSAAYFCASSPQGFTNQPQHFGDGTRLSIL.

In nucleotides, the CDR3 is TGTGCCAGCGGCCATGAGGGCCGGCAGCCCCAGCATTTT. Translating it yields CASGHEGRQPQHF. This chain links TRBV7-9 with TRBJ1-5; the D is unclear. CDR3 length: 13 residues. Deletions cut 8 bases from V and 7 bases from J, with 15 bases between. In germline, CDR1 is SEHNR, CDR2 FQNEAQ (reference sequence). Full variable domain (outside the CDR3, taken from reference TRBV7-9 and TRBJ1-5): DTGVSQNPRHKITKRGQNVTFRCDPISEHNRLYWYRQTLGQGPEFLTYFQNEAQLEKSRLLSDRFSAERPKGSFSTLEIQRTEQGDSAMYLCASGHEGRQPQHFGDGTRLSIL.

This chain uses TRBV6-1 with TRBJ2-7; 16 positions match TRBD2. V lost 3 bases, J lost 6 bases, and 11 bases stayed unmatched. Germline V gives CDR1 MNHNS, CDR2 SASEGT. The CDR3 sequence is 18 residues long. CDR3 loop: CASSEGLAGGRILFEQYF. The CDR3, as DNA: TGTGCCAGCAGTGAGGGACTAGCGGGGGGGCGTATCTTGTTCGAGCAGTACTTC.

This chain joins TRBV11-2 and TRBJ1-1; weak D call: TRBD1 (6 bases). The germline gives CDR1 SGHAT, CDR2 FQNNGV. The V end was cut by 5 bases, the J end by 0 bases, with 16 bases between. The CDR3 extends over 16 amino acids. CDR3 nucleotides: TGTGCCAGCAGCGCAATTCCGACAGGACTGAACACTGAAGCTTTCTTT. It encodes CASSAIPTGLNTEAFF.

The chain employs TRBV10-3 and TRBJ2-3; weak D call: TRBD2 (6 bases). The CDR3 has 15 amino acids. Per germline, CDR1 ENHRY and CDR2 SYGVKD. V lost 2 bases and J 3 bases, leaving 12 bases between the germline ends. The CDR3 region is CAISEPSRETDTQYF. Here the CDR3 DNA reads TGTGCCATCAGTGAGCCTTCGCGGGAAACAGATACGCAGTATTTT.

This rearrangement joins TRBV3-1 (or the pseudogene TRBV3-2) to TRBJ1-2; 10 bases are shared with TRBD1. The CDR3 totals 17 residues. Trimming removed 5 bases from V and 0 bases from J; junction bases left unmatched: 9. CDR1 and CDR2 from the germline V gene are LGHDT and YNNKEL (reference sequence). The CDR3 nucleotides read TGTGCCAGCAGCAAGACAGGGGGCGCGATGGCTAACTATGGCTACACCTTC. Residues: CASSKTGGAMANYGYTF.

This chain uses TRBV5-6 with TRBJ2-5; maybe TRBD1 (6 bases). The CDR3 has 14 amino acids. Germline assignment: CDR1 SGHDT and CDR2 YYEEEE. Trimming removed 4 bases at V and 4 bases at J, with 14 bases between. The DNA for the CDR3 is TGTGCCAGCAGCAAACAGGGTGGGGGAGAGACCCAGTACTTC. It encodes CASSKQGGGETQYF.

J is TRBJ1-2 and V is TRBV10-3; TRBD1 agrees at 7 bases. The V and J ends lost 5 bases and 2 bases, in that order; junction bases with no gene match: 11. CDR3 length equals 16 residues. The germline V gene encodes CDR1 ENHRY and CDR2 SYGVKD. CDR3 amino acids: CAISSHADRSNYGYTF. The CDR3 coding sequence is TGTGCCATCAGTAGCCATGCGGACAGGTCAAACTATGGCTACACCTTC.

This chain joins TRBV9 and TRBJ2-1; 7 bases are shared with TRBD1. Germline V CDR1 and CDR2: SGDLS, YYNGEE. The ends lost 2 bases at V and 2 bases at J; junction bases unmatched: 7. The CDR3 spans 16 residues. The CDR3 region is CASSVNTGATYNEQFF. CDR3 sequence (DNA): TGTGCCAGCAGCGTCAATACAGGGGCGACCTACAATGAGCAGTTCTTC.

This chain links TRBV14 with TRBJ1-1; D not resolved. The V and J ends lost 2 bases and 1 base respectively, with 11 bases between them. This CDR3 comprises 15 residues. Germline lookup yields CDR1 SGHDN and CDR2 FVKESK. In DNA form, the CDR3 reads TGTGCCAGCAGCCAATTCAGTATTCCGAACACTGAAGCTTTCTTT. It translates to CASSQFSIPNTEAFF.

This clone was seen just once. The chain employs TRBV19 and TRBJ1-1, with no clear D. Germline values: CDR1 LNHDA, CDR2 SQIVND (reference sequence). Trimming removed 5 bases at V and 1 base at J, with 11 bases between. The CDR3 extends over 14 amino acids. The CDR3 nucleotides are TGTGCCAGTAGTTACCTAGCGGGGAACACTGAAGCTTTCTTT. Translation gives CASSYLAGNTEAFF.

This chain links TRBV19 with TRBJ1-2, with unresolved D. Trimming stripped 1 base from V and 4 bases from J, with 16 bases between. The CDR3 contains 16 residues. The germline V gene encodes CDR1 LNHDA and CDR2 SQIVND (reference sequence). CDR3 DNA sequence: TGTGCCAGTAGTATAGCCTCCCGGTCCCTCCCCTATGGCTACACCTTC. This codes for CASSIASRSLPYGYTF.

This sequence joins TRBV10-1 and TRBJ2-1; no clear D gene. Germline values: CDR1 WNHNN, CDR2 SYGVQD (reference sequence). Trimming removed 6 bases from V and 0 bases from J, with 9 bases in between. The CDR3 has 14 amino acids. CDR3 bases: TGCGCCAGCAGCCCACAGAGCTCCTACAATGAGCAGTTCTTC. Amino acid sequence: CASSPQSSYNEQFF.

The J gene is TRBJ1-1, the V gene TRBV2; TRBD1 agrees at 8 bases. The V segment lost 4 bases and the J segment 1 base; nucleotides outside the gene matches: 5. CDR1 and CDR2 (germline): SNHLY, FYNNEI. The CDR3 sequence is 15 residues long. CDR3 in DNA: TGTGCCAGCAGTGGGACAGGGCCAAAGAACACTGAAGCTTTCTTT. Translated: CASSGTGPKNTEAFF.

The rearrangement links TRBV20-1 to TRBJ1-2; 7 bases line up with TRBD1. CDR1 and CDR2 from the germline V gene are DFQATT and SNEGSKA (reference sequence). The CDR3 has 14 residues. Germline trimming cut 3 bases from V and 4 bases from J; bases unmatched to any gene: 8. Here the CDR3 reads CSASSTGRIYGYTF. CDR3 nucleotide sequence: TGCAGTGCTAGTTCGACAGGGAGAATCTATGGCTACACCTTC.

The J gene is TRBJ2-2, the V gene TRBV5-1; tentatively, D is TRBD1 (6 bases). The CDR3 extends over 16 amino acids. V lost 3 bases to trimming and J lost 4 bases, with 16 bases between them. Per the germline V gene, CDR1 is SGHRS and CDR2 is YFSETQ. CDR3 loop: CASSSFQGSGTGELFF. The CDR3 bases are TGCGCCAGCAGCTCCTTTCAGGGGAGCGGCACCGGGGAGCTGTTTTTT.

The gene calls are TRBV6-5 and TRBJ2-3, with 9 bases that match TRBD2. J gave up 2 bases and V 2 bases, and 5 bases lay outside the gene matches. The length of the CDR3 is 16 residues. The germline V gene encodes CDR1 MNHEY and CDR2 SVGAGI. The DNA of the CDR3 is TGTGCCAGCAGTTACGGCGGGGGGGTTAACACAGATACGCAGTATTTT. Protein product: CASSYGGGVNTDTQYF.

The chain uses TRBV4-1 and TRBJ2-7; D perhaps matches TRBD1 (5 bases). V gave up 2 bases and J gave up 6 bases, with 17 bases separating them. Germline V gene sequence: CDR1 MGHRA, CDR2 YSYEKL. The CDR3 extends over 15 amino acids. The CDR3 DNA is TGCGCCAGCAGCCAACTCTACCAGGGTTTGGGCGAGCAGTACTTC. This codes for CASSQLYQGLGEQYF.

In DNA, the CDR3 is TGTGCCAGCAGTGAAGCTGTCGCGGTATTAGTCCCCTACGAGCAGTACTTC. It is translated as CASSEAVAVLVPYEQYF. This chain connects TRBV2 to TRBJ2-7; D not certain. The CDR3 length is 17 residues. The V and J ends lost 0 bases and 2 bases respectively, with 17 bases between them. CDR1 is SNHLY, CDR2 FYNNEI, per germline.

A single count supports this clone. The chain links TRBV6-2 or TRBV6-3 to TRBJ2-1, with 16 bases identical to TRBD2. CDR1 and CDR2 from the germline V gene are MNHEY and SVGEGT. CDR3 length: 19 amino acids. Trimming removed 6 bases from V and 5 bases from J; junction bases left unmatched: 13. The CDR3, as DNA: TGTGCCAGCAGCAGGTTTGGGACTAGCGGGGGGGCAATCAACAATGAGCAGTTCTTC. Its protein is CASSRFGTSGGAINNEQFF.

CDR3 sequence reads: CASSLQTGSGRDTQYF. The CDR3 region has the DNA TGTGCCAGCAGTCTCCAGACAGGGTCGGGTAGAGATACGCAGTATTTT. This chain connects TRBV27 to TRBJ2-3; 7 bases are shared with TRBD1. The ends lost 5 bases at V and 5 bases at J; junction bases unmatched: 13. The CDR3 is 16 residues long. The germline V gene encodes CDR1 MNHEY and CDR2 SMNVEV (reference sequence).